The 5 T cell receptor beta chains reported below all come from one sample, sequenced in a study of chemoradiotherapy in HPV16-positive cancers (dated by TCRdb to between 2022 and 2023). Receptors were amplified or captured by the immunoSEQ multiplex PCR assay. TCRdb carries this immuneACCESS record with in-frame sequences only. Its versions omit some clonotypes, under half of them owing to an unresolved V gene in the studies checked, with the rest unexplained. Within this sample are about 8,600 clones, with approximately 88% of them counted one time only. The ten largest clones take up 3.5% of the sample. The starting material was blood, obtained from a patient who underwent chemoradiotherapy. These receptors all come from a human donor with HPV-associated anogenital cancer.

The chain uses TRBV6-1 and TRBJ2-5, with 7 bases aligning to TRBD1. This CDR3 contains 15 residues. Per germline, CDR1 MNHNS and CDR2 SASEGT. Trimming cost V 6 bases and J 5 bases; bases outside gene matches: 12. The CDR3 spells CASSLGQVGAETQYF. The CDR3 DNA reads TGTGCCAGCAGCCTCGGACAGGTTGGGGCGGAGACCCAGTACTTC.

The rearrangement links TRBV4-1 to TRBJ1-1, with D maybe TRBD1 (5 bases). Trimming removed 1 base at V and 1 base at J, with 16 bases between. The germline gives CDR1 MGHRA, CDR2 YSYEKL. The CDR3 has 17 amino acids. In nucleotides, the CDR3 is TGCGCCAGCAGCCAAGGGCCGTGGGGCAACCAGAACACTGAAGCTTTCTTT. Its translation is CASSQGPWGNQNTEAFF.

The gene calls are TRBV7-3 and TRBJ1-1; no firm D call. The CDR3 runs 15 residues. V was cut by 2 bases and J by 10 bases, with 20 bases left in between. Germline-derived CDR1 and CDR2 are SGHTA and FQGTGA. CDR3: CASSLDPGPGRAAFF. In DNA form, the CDR3 reads TGTGCCAGCAGCTTAGATCCGGGCCCCGGCCGGGCAGCTTTCTTT. The variable domain in full, completed from reference TRBV7-3 and TRBJ1-1, reads GAGVSQTPSNKVTEKGKYVELRCDPISGHTALYWYRQSLGQGPEFLIYFQGTGAADDSGLPNDRFFAVRPEGSVSTLKIQRTERGDSAVYLCASSLDPGPGRAAFFGQGTRLTVV.

The rearrangement links TRBV6-1 to TRBJ2-5; no reliable D call. The last part of the DNA fits TRBJ2-7 better; the J call may be wrong. The CDR3 runs 11 residues. Germline V gene lookup returns CDR1 MNHNS and CDR2 SASEGT. CDR3 amino acids: CASSVGYEQYF. CDR3 sequence (DNA): TGTGCCAGCAGTGTGGGGTACGAGCAGTACTTC.

V usage is TRBV21-1 and J usage is TRBJ1-5; the D call in the table, TRBD1, was not verified against the DNA. TRBV21-1 is a documented pseudogene. The CDR3 covers 16 residues. CDR3 coding DNA: TGTGCCAGCAGCAAAGGAGGGACAGGGGAAGATCAGCCCCAGCATTTT. Translated, it gives CASSKGGTGEDQPQHF.